The 3 T cell receptor beta chains below were found in one sample sequenced in a study of shared clonotypes between healthy human individuals. Repertoires were generated with immunoSEQ multiplex PCR, while TCRdb's copy carries only in-frame clones and drops some. This table holds some 1,100,000 clones, roughly 74% found once. Sequenced input: memory CD4+ T cells from PBMCs. Subset indicated: CD45RA-negative fraction. The source is a man aged 18 to 30 in good health. Some clones in this sample may be carry-over from other donors' samples.

The genes are TRBV4-1 and TRBJ2-1, with 7 bases lining up with TRBD2. The CDR3 runs to 14 residues. J lost 4 bases, V lost 3 bases, and 3 bases had no gene match. Per the germline V gene, CDR1 is MGHRA and CDR2 is YSYEKL. The CDR3 region is CASSHASGYNEQFF. CDR3 nucleotide sequence: TGCGCCAGCAGCCATGCTAGCGGTTACAATGAGCAGTTCTTC.

This clone was seen once. The rearrangement links TRBV9 to TRBJ2-5; D is unclear. V was shortened by 4 bases and J by 2 bases, with 9 bases between the two germline ends. The CDR3 totals 13 residues. Germline V lookup: CDR1 SGDLS, CDR2 YYNGEE. The CDR3 nucleotides are TGTGCCAGCAGCCCCCAAAATCAAGAGACCCAGTACTTC. Translating it yields CASSPQNQETQYF.

This CDR3 is CASSVDTRSYEQYF. CDR3 nucleotide sequence: TGTGCCAGCAGCGTAGATACTAGATCCTACGAGCAGTACTTC. This chain uses TRBV9 with TRBJ2-7, with a weak D call TRBD2 (5 bases). V was clipped by 0 bases and J by 1 base, with 8 bases between them. The CDR3 contains 14 residues. Per the germline V gene, CDR1 is SGDLS and CDR2 is YYNGEE.